A single sample is the source of the 3 T cell receptor beta chains below, sequenced in a study of T cell responses to AZD1222 COVID-19 vaccine. TCRdb's table, derived via immunoSEQ multiplex PCR, lists solely in-frame clones and lacks some. Here the sample spans about 150,000 clones, roughly 89% being singletons. Here the sequenced sample was peripheral blood, taken 28 days after the second dose of the MenACWY control vaccine. The receptor set was obtained from an adult who received the MenACWY meningococcal vaccine as a control.

The chain is built from TRBV29-1 and TRBJ1-1; D gene unclear. Germline V gene lookup returns CDR1 SQVTM and CDR2 ANQGSEA. V lost 7 bases and J lost 0, with 12 bases in between. The CDR3 runs 13 residues. CDR3 DNA sequence: TGCAGCGGTAGACATTCGATGAACACTGAAGCTTTCTTT. The encoded protein is CSGRHSMNTEAFF.

The chain carries TRBV15 and TRBJ1-3; D call uncertain. This CDR3 has 14 residues. V lost 5 bases and J 0 bases, leaving 8 bases between the germline ends. The germline V gene has CDR1 LNHNV and CDR2 YYDKDF (reference sequence). DNA for the CDR3: TGTGCCACCAGCCTAATGAGCTCTGGAAACACCATATATTTT. This codes for CATSLMSSGNTIYF. Full variable domain (rest looked up from reference TRBV15 and TRBJ1-3): DAMVIQNPRYQVTQFGKPVTLSCSQTLNHNVMYWYQQKSSQAPKLLFHYYDKDFNNEADTPDNFQSRRPNTSFCFLDIRSPGLGDTAMYLCATSLMSSGNTIYFGEGSWLTVV.

The chain combines TRBV11-2 with TRBJ1-4; D is unclear. Germline-derived CDR1 and CDR2 are SGHAT and FQNNGV. Trimming pared 5 bases from V and 0 bases from J, leaving 13 bases between. This CDR3 has 16 amino acids. The CDR3: CASSRGEGTTNEKLFF. Written as DNA, the CDR3 is TGTGCCAGCAGCCGCGGAGAGGGAACAACTAATGAAAAACTGTTTTTT.